Presented here are 23 T cell receptor beta chains from one specimen sequenced in a study of tumor-infiltrating lymphocytes in oesophageal squamous cell carcinoma. TCRdb recomputed calls from the PCR reads with MiXCR, one row per CDR3 protein. The sample lists 15,000 to 25,000 distinct CDR3 sequences, under 45% occurring once. Sequencing was carried out using esophageal tumor tissue. All receptors come from a male donor with esophageal squamous cell carcinoma.

A remark on this clonotype: This may be a read error, as it is one base from a much larger clone. The V gene is TRBV5-1, the J gene TRBJ2-3; the D gene is possibly TRBD2 (7 bases). Germline CDR1 is SGHRS and CDR2 is YFSETQ. The CDR3 is made up of 16 amino acids. The CDR3 loop reads CTSSLAAGAHTDTQYF. For the CDR3, the DNA is TGCACCAGCAGCTTGGCCGCGGGGGCGCACACAGATACGCAGTATTTT.

V gene TRBV12-3 or TRBV12-4 combines with J gene TRBJ1-1; D is uncertain. The CDR3 covers 13 residues. The V and J ends lost 7 bases and 10 bases respectively, with 19 bases between them. This CDR3 is CASILPDGVGAFF. CDR3 DNA sequence: TGTGCCAGCATCCTACCGGACGGAGTGGGAGCTTTCTTT.

A remark on this clonotype: It may be a read error: a sequence one base away is much more abundant. The chain recombines TRBV6-1 with TRBJ2-7, with TRBD2 matching over 13 bases. The germline V gene has CDR1 MNHNS and CDR2 SASEGT. This CDR3 region has 15 residues. The ends lost 1 base at V and 7 bases at J; junction bases unmatched: 4. The CDR3: CASSEGTSGSHEQYF. Here the CDR3 DNA reads TGTGCCAGCAGTGAAGGGACTAGCGGGAGCCATGAGCAGTACTTC.

This clonotype is judged medium-sized. The chain combines TRBV6-1 with TRBJ1-4; no clear D. Trimming pared 6 bases from V and 7 bases from J, leaving 12 bases between. The CDR3 is 13 residues long. The germline gives CDR1 MNHNS, CDR2 SASEGT. The CDR3 nucleotides read TGTGCCAGCAGCATGAACATAGGTGAAAAACTGTTTTTT. Protein: CASSMNIGEKLFF.

This clonotype has a handful of counts. The V gene is TRBV20-1, the J gene TRBJ2-1; unclear D gene. The J call may be incorrect, as the DNA end agrees better with TRBJ1-2. Germline V CDR1 and CDR2: DFQATT, SNEGSKA (reference sequence). The CDR3 sequence is 13 residues long. CDR3 coding DNA: TGCAGTGCTAGCCTTGATGGGATCTATGGCTACACCTTC. Its protein is CSASLDGIYGYTF.

The chain has TRBV20-1 and TRBJ2-5; the D is unclear. The DNA matches TRBJ2-7 better at its end, which makes the J call doubtful. The germline CDR1 and CDR2 sequences are DFQATT and SNEGSKA (reference sequence). The CDR3 length is 12 residues. In DNA form, the CDR3 reads TGCAGTGCTAGAGATAGACATGGCGAGCAGTACTTC. Translation gives CSARDRHGEQYF.

The CDR3 reads CASSPQRDRGTEAFF. Here the CDR3 DNA reads TGTGCCAGCTCACCCCAAAGGGACAGGGGCACTGAAGCTTTCTTT. This chain connects TRBV18 to TRBJ1-1, with TRBD1 matching 10 bases. Germline CDR1 reads KGHSH; CDR2 reads LQKENI. Unmatched junction bases numbered 5, after V lost 3 bases and J lost 4 bases. The CDR3 consists of 15 residues. Drawing the rest from reference TRBV18 and TRBJ1-1, the complete variable domain is NAGVMQNPRHLVRRRGQEARLRCSPMKGHSHVYWYRQLPEEGLKFMVYLQKENIIDESGMPKERFSAEFPKEGPSILRIQQVVRGDSAAYFCASSPQRDRGTEAFFGQGTRLTVV.

This clonotype showed up just a few times. V usage is TRBV19 and J usage is TRBJ1-3; a weak D match, TRBD1 (5 bases). The CDR3 loop spans 14 amino acids. CDR1 and CDR2 (germline): LNHDA, SQIVND (reference sequence). V was cut by 5 bases and J by 6 bases, with 14 bases left in between. CDR3 loop: CASSPGRDANTIYF. Written as DNA, the CDR3 is TGTGCCAGTAGTCCGGGACGCGATGCAAACACCATATATTTT.

The chain carries TRBV6-6 and TRBJ2-3; 12 nucleotides match TRBD2. Germline CDR1 is MNHNY and CDR2 is SVGAGI (reference sequence). This CDR3 is built from 16 residues. The V gene end was trimmed by 7 bases and the J gene end by 8 bases; junction bases not matched to a gene: 13. The CDR3 region has the DNA TGTGCCAGCACCTCTTGGGGACTAGCGGGCGATACTACGCAGTATTTT. As protein: CASTSWGLAGDTTQYF.

This clonotype was observed at least ten times. J is TRBJ2-1 and V is TRBV5-4; 13 nucleotides line up with TRBD2. This CDR3 is 17 amino acids long. Germline V gene lookup returns CDR1 SGHNT and CDR2 YYREEE (reference sequence). The J segment lost 1 base and the V segment lost 4 bases, leaving 5 bases of the junction unmatched. CDR3 bases: TGTGCCAGCAGCATGGGACTAGCGGGGCTATCCTACAATGAGCAGTTCTTC. Protein: CASSMGLAGLSYNEQFF. Looking up the rest from reference TRBV5-4 and TRBJ2-1 gives the full variable domain: ETGVTQSPTHLIKTRGQQVTLRCSSQSGHNTVSWYQQALGQGPQFIFQYYREEENGRGNFPPRFSGLQFPNYSSELNVNALELDDSALYLCASSMGLAGLSYNEQFFGPGTRLTVL.

This clonotype was seen at least ten times. The V call is TRBV5-4, the J call TRBJ1-2; a weak D match, TRBD1 (5 bases). V shed 4 bases and J shed 1 base, with 17 bases lying between them. Germline CDR1 SGHNT, CDR2 YYREEE (reference sequence). The CDR3 extends over 16 amino acids. DNA for the CDR3: TGTGCCAGCAGCCTTGAGGGGAGGGGCCATAACTATGGCTACACCTTC. Translating gives CASSLEGRGHNYGYTF. The full variable domain, completed using reference TRBV5-4 and TRBJ1-2, is ETGVTQSPTHLIKTRGQQVTLRCSSQSGHNTVSWYQQALGQGPQFIFQYYREEENGRGNFPPRFSGLQFPNYSSELNVNALELDDSALYLCASSLEGRGHNYGYTFGSGTRLTVV.

The chain combines TRBV12-3 or TRBV12-4 with TRBJ2-1; D is uncertain. This CDR3 has 15 amino acids. V was cut by 5 bases and J by 4 bases, with 15 bases left in between. CDR3 in amino acids: CASSPDQVRYNEQFF. CDR3 DNA: TGTGCCAGCAGTCCCGACCAAGTGAGATACAATGAGCAGTTCTTC.

This clonotype was counted between two and nine times. V is TRBV18 and J is TRBJ1-2, with 8 bases matching TRBD1. Germline-derived CDR1 and CDR2 are KGHSH and LQKENI. The CDR3 is 16 residues long. The V segment lost 2 bases and the J segment 0 bases; nucleotides outside the gene matches: 5. The CDR3 region has the DNA TGTGCCAGCTCACCAGTGGGGACAGGCGCTAACTATGGCTACACCTTC. Translated, it gives CASSPVGTGANYGYTF.

The CDR3 nucleotides are TGTGCCAGCAGCTTTGGGGGGATCTCCTACGAGCAGTACTTC. This sequence encodes CASSFGGISYEQYF. V and J are TRBV7-6 and TRBJ2-7; the D gene is possibly TRBD2 (6 bases). The V and J ends lost 3 bases and 0 bases respectively, with 9 bases between them. CDR1 and CDR2 from the germline V gene are SGHVS and FNYEAQ. The CDR3 has 14 residues. The full variable domain, rest sourced from reference TRBV7-6 and TRBJ2-7, is GAGVSQSPRYKVTKRGQDVALRCDPISGHVSLYWYRQALGQGPEFLTYFNYEAQQDKSGLPNDRFSAERPEGSISTLTIQRTEQRDSAMYRCASSFGGISYEQYFGPGTRLTVT.

This clonotype was recorded many times. The chain couples TRBV18 to TRBJ2-1; 8 bases map to TRBD1. The germline V gene has CDR1 KGHSH and CDR2 LQKENI. The V and J ends lost 8 bases and 13 bases, in that order; junction bases with no gene match: 13. The CDR3 runs to 13 residues. As DNA, the CDR3 is TGTGCCAGCACCCAAAACCCCGGGACAGGTCAGTTCTTC. Its protein product is CASTQNPGTGQFF.

This clonotype came up many times. A clone one base away is much larger, so this may be a read error. This chain joins TRBV7-3 and TRBJ2-1; perhaps TRBD2 as D (7 bases). With the DNA end fitting TRBJ2-7 better, the J assignment may be wrong. Germline V lookup: CDR1 SGHTA, CDR2 FQGTGA. The CDR3 has 14 residues. The CDR3 region has the DNA TGTGCCAGCAGCGGGGGGGCCACGTACAATGAGCAGTACTTC. It translates to CASSGGATYNEQYF.

This clonotype has ten or more counts. The chain joins TRBV10-3 to TRBJ1-1, with D perhaps matching TRBD1 (5 bases). Germline lookup yields CDR1 ENHRY and CDR2 SYGVKD. This CDR3 contains 13 residues. The germline V and J ends were trimmed by 4 bases and 3 bases, with 9 bases remaining between them. CDR3 loop: CAISAGGDTEAFF. CDR3 nucleotides: TGTGCCATCAGTGCCGGGGGGGACACTGAAGCTTTCTTT.

The chain links TRBV7-4 to TRBJ2-1; the D is unclear. TRBJ2-5 matches the DNA end more closely, so the J call is doubtful. The CDR3 is 12 residues long. Germline V CDR1 and CDR2: SGHVT, SQSDAQ. The chain's CDR3 is CASSNDWETQYF. The CDR3 DNA reads TGTGCCAGCAGCAATGATTGGGAGACCCAGTACTTC.

The chain links TRBV20-1 to TRBJ2-4; 7 bases agree with TRBD2. The tail of the sequence fits TRBJ2-1 better, so the J call may be wrong. The CDR3 runs 16 residues. Germline CDR1 DFQATT, CDR2 SNEGSKA (reference sequence). The CDR3 nucleotides are TGCAGTGCTAGAGATCTCGGGGGGAACGCCTACAATGAGCAGTTCTTC. Translating it yields CSARDLGGNAYNEQFF.

This clonotype was recorded many times. This sequence joins TRBV6-1 and TRBJ1-6; D is undetermined. This CDR3 is 12 amino acids long. Germline loops: CDR1 MNHNS, CDR2 SASEGT. V shed 6 bases and J shed 10 bases, with 10 bases lying between them. In DNA, the CDR3 is TGTGCCAGCAGCCTGGGGAACTCACCCCTCCACTTT. The encoded protein is CASSLGNSPLHF.

V gene TRBV2 combines with J gene TRBJ1-6, with 7 bases lining up with TRBD1. V lost 10 bases and J lost 7; bases outside the gene matches: 10. This CDR3 contains 14 residues. Germline values: CDR1 SNHLY, CDR2 FYNNEI. CDR3 region: CAINRQGENSPLHF. CDR3 coding DNA: TGTGCCATCAACCGACAGGGAGAAAATTCACCCCTCCACTTT.

This clonotype was seen at least ten times. The gene calls are TRBV4-1 and TRBJ2-5; 9 nucleotides align to TRBD2. Germline V gives CDR1 MGHRA, CDR2 YSYEKL. V lost 4 bases, J lost 4 bases, and 16 bases stayed unmatched. CDR3 length: 18 residues. CDR3 coding DNA: TGCGCCAGCAGCCTCATGCAGGTGGCGGGAGGGCTTCGAGAGACCCAGTACTTC. Amino acids: CASSLMQVAGGLRETQYF.

This clonotype was seen more than once but under ten times. V is TRBV5-8 and J is TRBJ2-4; D remains unclear. The J call may be incorrect, as the DNA end agrees better with TRBJ2-5. The length of the CDR3 is 13 residues. CDR1 is SGHTS and CDR2 is YDEGEE in the germline V gene. The CDR3 here is CASSLASQETQYF. Written as DNA, the CDR3 is TGTGCCAGCAGCTTGGCCAGTCAAGAGACCCAGTACTTC.